This T cell receptor beta chain was sequenced in a study of monozygotic twins with inflammatory bowel disease. Generation of cDNA took place in eight separate reactions per sample. From the 5' RACE reads, TCRdb lists one entry per CDR3 protein and no DNA. The sample table includes just over 300,000 distinct CDR3 sequences. This receptor was identified in a human donor with ulcerative colitis or Crohn's disease, or a healthy co-twin of an affected twin (not recorded which). The sample was blood.

The CDR3 protein is CASSLWEEGMSNQPQHF. V gene TRBV5-6 combines with J gene TRBJ1-5. The germline CDR1 and CDR2 sequences are SGHDT and YYEEEE. The CDR3 spans 17 residues.